This T cell receptor beta chain was found in a study of T cells in Graves' hyperthyroidism and ophthalmopathy. Study-level results: Researchers found most expanded thyroid clonotypes above 0.001 in blood as well.

The study left out patients who had uncontrolled infection, other autoimmune disease, pregnancy or lactation. Extraction of PBMCs used approximately 10 ml of fresh peripheral blood. Trimming took off 4 bases at V and 0 bases at J, with 13 bases between the two ends. Germline CDR1 SGHNT, CDR2 YYREEE (reference sequence). This CDR3 has 15 residues. In this sample, this clonotype turned up a few times. Its antigen is not known. The TCR beta CDR3 regions underwent amplification using RNA transcripts as the source. The TCR CDR3 first-round RT-PCR relied on the HTBI primer set. MiXCR, run by TCRdb on the multiplex PCR reads, gives a single entry per CDR3 protein. Among a few hundred thousand distinct CDR3 sequences listed, 15% to 20% were seen once.

The rearrangement links TRBV5-4 to TRBJ1-2; unclear D gene. The sequence came from a woman aged 50 to 60 with Graves' hyperthyroidism. Sequences were obtained from blood. The CDR3 DNA sequence: TGTGCCAGCAGCCCGGACCTAGTAACTAACTATGGCTACACCTTC. Protein sequence: CASSPDLVTNYGYTF.